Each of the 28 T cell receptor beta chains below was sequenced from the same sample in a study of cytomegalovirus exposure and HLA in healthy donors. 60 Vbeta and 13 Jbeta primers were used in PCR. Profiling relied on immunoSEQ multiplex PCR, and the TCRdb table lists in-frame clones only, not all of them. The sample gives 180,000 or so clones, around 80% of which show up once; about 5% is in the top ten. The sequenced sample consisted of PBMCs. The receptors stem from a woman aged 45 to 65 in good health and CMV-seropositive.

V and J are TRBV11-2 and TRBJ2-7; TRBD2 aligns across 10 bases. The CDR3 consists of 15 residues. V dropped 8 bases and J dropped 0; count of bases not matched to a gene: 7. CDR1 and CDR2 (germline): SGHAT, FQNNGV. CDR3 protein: CASGWGLASSYEQYF. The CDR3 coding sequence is TGTGCCAGCGGCTGGGGACTAGCGTCCTCCTACGAGCAGTACTTC.

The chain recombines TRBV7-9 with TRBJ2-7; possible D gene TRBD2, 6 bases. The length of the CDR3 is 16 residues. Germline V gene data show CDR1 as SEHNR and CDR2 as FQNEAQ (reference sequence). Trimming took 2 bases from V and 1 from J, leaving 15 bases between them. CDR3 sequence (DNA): TGTGCCAGCAGCTTACGGCGGGACGGCCGATCCTACGAGCAGTACTTC. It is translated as CASSLRRDGRSYEQYF.

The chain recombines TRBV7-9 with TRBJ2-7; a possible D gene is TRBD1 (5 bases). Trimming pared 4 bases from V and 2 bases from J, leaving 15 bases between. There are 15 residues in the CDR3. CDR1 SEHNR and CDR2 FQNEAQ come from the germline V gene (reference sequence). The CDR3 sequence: CASSSDSKDPYEQYF. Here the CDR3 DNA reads TGTGCCAGCAGCTCTGACAGCAAAGATCCCTACGAGCAGTACTTC.

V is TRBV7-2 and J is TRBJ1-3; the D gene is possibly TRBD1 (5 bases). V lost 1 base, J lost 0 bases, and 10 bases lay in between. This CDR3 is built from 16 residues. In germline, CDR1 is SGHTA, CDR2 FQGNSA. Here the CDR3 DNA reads TGTGCCAGCAGCTTAGAGAGCGGGGGCTCTGGAAACACCATATATTTT. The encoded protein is CASSLESGGSGNTIYF.

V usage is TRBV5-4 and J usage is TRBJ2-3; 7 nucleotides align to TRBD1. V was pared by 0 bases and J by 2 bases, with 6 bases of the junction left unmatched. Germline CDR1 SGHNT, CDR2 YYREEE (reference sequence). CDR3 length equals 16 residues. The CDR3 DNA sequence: TGTGCCAGCAGCTTGGGGAGAGACAGGGTCACAGATACGCAGTATTTT. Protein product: CASSLGRDRVTDTQYF.

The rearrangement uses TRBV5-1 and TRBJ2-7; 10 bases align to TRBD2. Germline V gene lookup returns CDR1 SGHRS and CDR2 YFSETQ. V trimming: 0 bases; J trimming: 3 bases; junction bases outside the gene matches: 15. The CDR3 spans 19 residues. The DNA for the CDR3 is TGCGCCAGCAGCTTGGGTGGGTTCCTGAACCCTAGCGGGAGCTACGAGCAGTACTTC. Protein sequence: CASSLGGFLNPSGSYEQYF. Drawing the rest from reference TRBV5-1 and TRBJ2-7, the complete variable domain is KAGVTQTPRYLIKTRGQQVTLSCSPISGHRSVSWYQQTPGQGLQFLFEYFSETQRNKGNFPGRFSGRQFSNSRSEMNVSTLELGDSALYLCASSLGGFLNPSGSYEQYFGPGTRLTVT.

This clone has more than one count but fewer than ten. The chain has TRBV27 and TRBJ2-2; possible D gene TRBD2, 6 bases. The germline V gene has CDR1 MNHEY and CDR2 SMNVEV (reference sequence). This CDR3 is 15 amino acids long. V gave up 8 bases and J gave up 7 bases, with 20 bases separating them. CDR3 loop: CASGRSGVDVGELFF. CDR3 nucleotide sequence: TGTGCCAGCGGGAGGTCGGGAGTGGATGTCGGGGAGCTGTTTTTT.

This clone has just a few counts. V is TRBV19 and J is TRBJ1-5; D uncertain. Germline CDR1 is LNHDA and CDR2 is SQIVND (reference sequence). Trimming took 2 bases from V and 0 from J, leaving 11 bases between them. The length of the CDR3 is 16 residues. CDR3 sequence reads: CASSILRRYSNQPQHF. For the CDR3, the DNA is TGTGCCAGTAGTATACTTCGCCGGTATAGCAATCAGCCCCAGCATTTT.

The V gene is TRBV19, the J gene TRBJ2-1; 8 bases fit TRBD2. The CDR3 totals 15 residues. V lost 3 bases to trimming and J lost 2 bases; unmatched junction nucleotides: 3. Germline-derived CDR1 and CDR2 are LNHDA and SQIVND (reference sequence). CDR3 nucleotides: TGTGCCAGTAGTATTCCGGGACTAGCCTACAATGAGCAGTTCTTC. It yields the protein CASSIPGLAYNEQFF. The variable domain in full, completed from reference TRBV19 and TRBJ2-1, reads DGGITQSPKYLFRKEGQNVTLSCEQNLNHDAMYWYRQDPGQGLRLIYYSQIVNDFQKGDIAEGYSVSREKKESFPLTVTSAQKNPTAFYLCASSIPGLAYNEQFFGPGTRLTVL.

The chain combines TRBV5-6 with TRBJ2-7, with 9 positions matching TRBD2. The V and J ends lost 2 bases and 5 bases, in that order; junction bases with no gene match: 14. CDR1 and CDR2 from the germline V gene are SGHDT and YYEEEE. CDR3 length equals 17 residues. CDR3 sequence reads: CASSFEPPLAGADEQYF. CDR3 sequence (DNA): TGTGCCAGCAGCTTTGAACCCCCCTTAGCGGGAGCTGACGAGCAGTACTTC.

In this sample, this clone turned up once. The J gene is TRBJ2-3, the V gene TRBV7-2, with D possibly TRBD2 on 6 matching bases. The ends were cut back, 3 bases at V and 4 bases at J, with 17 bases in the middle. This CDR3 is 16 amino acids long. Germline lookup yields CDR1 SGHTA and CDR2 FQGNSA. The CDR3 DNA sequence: TGTGCCAGCAGCTTGAATTCCGCGATAGCGGCAGATACGCAGTATTTT. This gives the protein CASSLNSAIAADTQYF.

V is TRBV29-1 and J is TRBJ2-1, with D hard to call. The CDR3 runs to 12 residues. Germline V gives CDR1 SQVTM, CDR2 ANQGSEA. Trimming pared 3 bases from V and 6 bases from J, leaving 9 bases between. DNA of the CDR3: TGCAGCGTTGACTTCCGGGTCAATGAGCAGTTCTTC. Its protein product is CSVDFRVNEQFF.

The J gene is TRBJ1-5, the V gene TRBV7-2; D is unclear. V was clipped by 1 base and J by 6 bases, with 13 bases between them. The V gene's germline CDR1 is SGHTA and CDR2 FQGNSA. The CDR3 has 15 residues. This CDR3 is CASSLGWGEGQPQHF. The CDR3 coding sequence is TGTGCCAGCAGCTTAGGTTGGGGAGAAGGTCAGCCCCAGCATTTT.

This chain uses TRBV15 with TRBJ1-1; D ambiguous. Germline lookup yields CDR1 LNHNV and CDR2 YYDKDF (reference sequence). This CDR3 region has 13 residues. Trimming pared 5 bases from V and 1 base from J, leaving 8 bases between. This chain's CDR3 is CATSLPGNTEAFF. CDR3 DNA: TGTGCCACCAGCTTGCCGGGGAACACTGAAGCTTTCTTT.

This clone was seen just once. The CDR3 sequence is CASRGNRENYNEQFF. CDR3 DNA: TGTGCCAGCAGGGGAAACAGGGAGAACTACAATGAGCAGTTCTTC. The chain joins TRBV28 to TRBJ2-1, with D possibly matching TRBD1 (6 bases). The V end was cut by 6 bases, the J end by 3 bases, with 15 bases between. Germline V gene data show CDR1 as MDHEN and CDR2 as SYDVKM. The CDR3 loop spans 15 amino acids.

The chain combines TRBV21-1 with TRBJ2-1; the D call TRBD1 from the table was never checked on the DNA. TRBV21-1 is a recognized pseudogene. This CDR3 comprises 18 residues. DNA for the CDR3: TGTGCCAGCAGCAAAGCCCCCGGTCTAGGGGACTCCTACAATGAGCAGTTCTTC. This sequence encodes CASSKAPGLGDSYNEQFF.

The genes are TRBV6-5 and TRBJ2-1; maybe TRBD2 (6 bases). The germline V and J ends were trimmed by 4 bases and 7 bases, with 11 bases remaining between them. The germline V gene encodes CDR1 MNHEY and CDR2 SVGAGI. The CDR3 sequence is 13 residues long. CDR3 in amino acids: CASSSPGLNEQFF. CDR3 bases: TGTGCCAGCAGTTCCCCGGGACTGAATGAGCAGTTCTTC.

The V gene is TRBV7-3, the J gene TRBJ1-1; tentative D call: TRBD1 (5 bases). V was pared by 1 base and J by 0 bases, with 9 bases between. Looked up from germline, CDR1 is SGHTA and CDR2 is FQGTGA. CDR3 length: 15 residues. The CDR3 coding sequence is TGTGCCAGCAGCTTAATTCCAGGGATGAACACTGAAGCTTTCTTT. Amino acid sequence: CASSLIPGMNTEAFF.

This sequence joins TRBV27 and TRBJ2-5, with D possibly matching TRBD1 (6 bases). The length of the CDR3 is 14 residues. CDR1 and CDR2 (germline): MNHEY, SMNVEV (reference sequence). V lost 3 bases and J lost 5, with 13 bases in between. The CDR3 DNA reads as TGTGCCAGCAGTTTCTACAGGGCGGCGGAGACCCAGTACTTC. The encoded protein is CASSFYRAAETQYF.

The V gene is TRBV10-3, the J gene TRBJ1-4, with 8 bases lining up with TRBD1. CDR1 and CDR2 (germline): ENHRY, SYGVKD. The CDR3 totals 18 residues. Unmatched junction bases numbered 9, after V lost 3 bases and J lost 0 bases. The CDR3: CAISDNRGAPPTNEKLFF. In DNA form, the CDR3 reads TGTGCCATCAGTGATAACAGGGGGGCTCCTCCAACTAATGAAAAACTGTTTTTT.

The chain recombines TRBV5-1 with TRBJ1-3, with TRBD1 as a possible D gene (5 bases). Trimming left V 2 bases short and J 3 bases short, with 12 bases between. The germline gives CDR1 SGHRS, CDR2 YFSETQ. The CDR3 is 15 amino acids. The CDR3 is CASSLRGPHGNTIYF. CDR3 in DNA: TGCGCCAGCAGCTTAAGGGGCCCACATGGAAACACCATATATTTT. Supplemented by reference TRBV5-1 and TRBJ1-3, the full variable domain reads KAGVTQTPRYLIKTRGQQVTLSCSPISGHRSVSWYQQTPGQGLQFLFEYFSETQRNKGNFPGRFSGRQFSNSRSEMNVSTLELGDSALYLCASSLRGPHGNTIYFGEGSWLTVV.

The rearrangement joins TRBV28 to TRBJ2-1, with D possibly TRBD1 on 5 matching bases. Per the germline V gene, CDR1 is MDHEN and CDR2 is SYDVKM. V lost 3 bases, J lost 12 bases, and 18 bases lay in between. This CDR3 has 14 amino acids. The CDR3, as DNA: TGTGCCAGCAGTTTGGGCGGCGGTCAGGGTAGGCAGTTCTTC. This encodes CASSLGGGQGRQFF.

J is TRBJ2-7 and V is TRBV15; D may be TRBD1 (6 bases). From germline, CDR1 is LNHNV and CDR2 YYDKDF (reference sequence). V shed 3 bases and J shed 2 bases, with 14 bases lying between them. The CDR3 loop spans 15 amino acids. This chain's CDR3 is CATSSYRTETYEQYF. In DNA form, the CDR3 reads TGTGCCACCAGCAGCTACCGGACAGAGACCTACGAGCAGTACTTC.

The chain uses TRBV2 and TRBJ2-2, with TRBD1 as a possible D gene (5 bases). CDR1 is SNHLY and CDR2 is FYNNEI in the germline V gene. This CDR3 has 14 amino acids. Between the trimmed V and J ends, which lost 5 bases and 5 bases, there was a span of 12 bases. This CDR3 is CASSLGVLTGELFF. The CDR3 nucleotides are TGTGCCAGCAGTCTAGGGGTTCTGACCGGGGAGCTGTTTTTT.

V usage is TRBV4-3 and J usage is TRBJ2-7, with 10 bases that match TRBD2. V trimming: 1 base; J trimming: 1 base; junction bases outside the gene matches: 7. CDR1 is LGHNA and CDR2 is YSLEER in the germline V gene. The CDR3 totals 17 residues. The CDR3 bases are TGCGCCAGCAGCCAAGCAGCGGGGGGGCTAGAATCCTACGAGCAGTACTTC. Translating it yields CASSQAAGGLESYEQYF.

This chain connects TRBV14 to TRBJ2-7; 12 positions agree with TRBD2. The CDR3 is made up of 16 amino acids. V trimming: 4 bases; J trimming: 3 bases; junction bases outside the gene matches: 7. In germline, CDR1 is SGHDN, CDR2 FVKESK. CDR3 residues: CASSRGTSGLSYEQYF. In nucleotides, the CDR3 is TGTGCCAGCAGCCGTGGGACTAGCGGGTTGAGCTACGAGCAGTACTTC.

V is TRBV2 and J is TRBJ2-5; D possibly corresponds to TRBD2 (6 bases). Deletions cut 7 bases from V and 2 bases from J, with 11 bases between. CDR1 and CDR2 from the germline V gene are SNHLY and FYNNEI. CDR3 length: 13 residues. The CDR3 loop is CASTERVQETQYF. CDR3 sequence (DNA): TGTGCCAGCACGGAGCGGGTACAAGAGACCCAGTACTTC. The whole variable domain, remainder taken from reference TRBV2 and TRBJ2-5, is EPEVTQTPSHQVTQMGQEVILRCVPISNHLYFYWYRQILGQKVEFLVSFYNNEISEKSEIFDDQFSVERPDGSNFTLKIRSTKLEDSAMYFCASTERVQETQYFGPGTRLLVL.

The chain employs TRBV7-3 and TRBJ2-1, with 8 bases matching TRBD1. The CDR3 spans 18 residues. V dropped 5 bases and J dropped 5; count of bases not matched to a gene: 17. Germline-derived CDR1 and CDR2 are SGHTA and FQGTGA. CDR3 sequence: CASSPHRTGIHPNNEQFF. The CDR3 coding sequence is TGTGCCAGCAGCCCACACCGGACAGGGATCCATCCTAACAATGAGCAGTTCTTC.